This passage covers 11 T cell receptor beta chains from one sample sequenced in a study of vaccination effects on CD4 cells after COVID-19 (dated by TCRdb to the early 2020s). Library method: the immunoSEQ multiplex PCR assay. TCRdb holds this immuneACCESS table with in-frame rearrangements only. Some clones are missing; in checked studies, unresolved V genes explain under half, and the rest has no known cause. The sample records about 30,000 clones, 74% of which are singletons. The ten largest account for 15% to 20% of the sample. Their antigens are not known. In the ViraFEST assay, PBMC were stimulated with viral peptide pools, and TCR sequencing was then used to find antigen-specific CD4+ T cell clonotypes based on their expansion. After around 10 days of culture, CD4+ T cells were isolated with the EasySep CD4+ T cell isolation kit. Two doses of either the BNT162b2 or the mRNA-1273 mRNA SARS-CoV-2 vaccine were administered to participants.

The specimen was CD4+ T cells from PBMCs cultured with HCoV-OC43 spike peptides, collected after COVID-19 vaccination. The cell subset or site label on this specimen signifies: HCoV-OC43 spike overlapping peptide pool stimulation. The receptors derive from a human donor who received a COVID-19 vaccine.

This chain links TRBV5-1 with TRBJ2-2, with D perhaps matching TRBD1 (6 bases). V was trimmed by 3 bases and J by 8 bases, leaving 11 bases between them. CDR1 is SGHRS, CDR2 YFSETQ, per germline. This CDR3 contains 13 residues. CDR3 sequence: CASSSRGGGELFF. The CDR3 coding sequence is TGCGCCAGCAGCTCCAGGGGCGGGGGGGAGCTGTTTTTT.

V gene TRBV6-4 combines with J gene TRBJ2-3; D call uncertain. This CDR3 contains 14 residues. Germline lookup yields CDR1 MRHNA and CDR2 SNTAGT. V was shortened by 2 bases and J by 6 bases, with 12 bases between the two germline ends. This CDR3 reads CASSDRASEDTQYF. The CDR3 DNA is TGTGCCAGCAGTGACAGGGCTTCTGAGGATACGCAGTATTTT.

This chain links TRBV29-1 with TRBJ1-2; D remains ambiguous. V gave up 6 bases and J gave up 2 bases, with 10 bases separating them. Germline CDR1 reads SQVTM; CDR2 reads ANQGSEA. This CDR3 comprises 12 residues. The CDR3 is CSVTDVNYGYTF. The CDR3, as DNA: TGCAGCGTAACTGACGTAAACTATGGCTACACCTTC.

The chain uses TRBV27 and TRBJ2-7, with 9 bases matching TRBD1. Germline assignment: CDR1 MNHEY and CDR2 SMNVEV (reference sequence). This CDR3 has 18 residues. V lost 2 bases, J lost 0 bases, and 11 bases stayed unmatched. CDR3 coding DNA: TGTGCCAGCAGTTTACAAGGTGCCGGGACAGGGAGCTCCTACGAGCAGTACTTC. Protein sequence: CASSLQGAGTGSSYEQYF.

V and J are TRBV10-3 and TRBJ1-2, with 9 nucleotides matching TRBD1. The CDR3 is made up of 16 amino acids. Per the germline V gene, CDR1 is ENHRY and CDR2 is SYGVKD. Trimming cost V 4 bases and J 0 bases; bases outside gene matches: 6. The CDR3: CAISAMGQGPNYGYTF. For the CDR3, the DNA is TGTGCCATCAGTGCGATGGGACAGGGCCCTAACTATGGCTACACCTTC.

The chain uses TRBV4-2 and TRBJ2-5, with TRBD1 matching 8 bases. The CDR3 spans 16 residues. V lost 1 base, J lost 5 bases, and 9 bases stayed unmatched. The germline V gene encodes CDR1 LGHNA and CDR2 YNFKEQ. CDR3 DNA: TGTGCCAGCAGCCAAGGCAGCCGGACAGGGTGGGAGACCCAGTACTTC. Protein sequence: CASSQGSRTGWETQYF.

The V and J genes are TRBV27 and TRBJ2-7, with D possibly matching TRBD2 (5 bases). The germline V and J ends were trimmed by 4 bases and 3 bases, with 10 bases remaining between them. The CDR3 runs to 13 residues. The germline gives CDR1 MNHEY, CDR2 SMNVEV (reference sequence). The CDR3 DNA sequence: TGTGCCAGCAGTTGGAGGCAGAACTACGAGCAGTACTTC. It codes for CASSWRQNYEQYF.

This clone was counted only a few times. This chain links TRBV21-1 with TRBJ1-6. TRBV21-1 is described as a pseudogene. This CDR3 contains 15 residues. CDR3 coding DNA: TGTGCCAGCAGCAAACGTTGGACCCATACTTCACCCCTCCACTTT. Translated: CASSKRWTHTSPLHF.

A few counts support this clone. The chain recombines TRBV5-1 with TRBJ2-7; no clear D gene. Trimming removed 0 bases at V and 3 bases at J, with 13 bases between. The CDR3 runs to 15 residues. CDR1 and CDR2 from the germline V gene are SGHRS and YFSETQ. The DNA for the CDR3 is TGCGCCAGCAGCTTGGCCTTGACTCTCGGCTACGAGCAGTACTTC. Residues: CASSLALTLGYEQYF.

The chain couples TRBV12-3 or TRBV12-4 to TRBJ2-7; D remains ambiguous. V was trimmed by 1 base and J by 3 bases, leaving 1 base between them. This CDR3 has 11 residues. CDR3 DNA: TGTGCCAGCAGTTTAGGCTACGAGCAGTACTTC. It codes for CASSLGYEQYF.

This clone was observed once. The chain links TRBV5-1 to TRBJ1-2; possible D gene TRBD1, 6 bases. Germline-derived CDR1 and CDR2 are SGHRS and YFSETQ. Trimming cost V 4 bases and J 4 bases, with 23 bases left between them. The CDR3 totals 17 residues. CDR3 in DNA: TGCGCCAGCAGCCCGAGGGCAGGGGTTCAGAATGGCTATGGCTACACCTTC. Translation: CASSPRAGVQNGYGYTF. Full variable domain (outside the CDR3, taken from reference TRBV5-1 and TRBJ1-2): KAGVTQTPRYLIKTRGQQVTLSCSPISGHRSVSWYQQTPGQGLQFLFEYFSETQRNKGNFPGRFSGRQFSNSRSEMNVSTLELGDSALYLCASSPRAGVQNGYGYTFGSGTRLTVV.